Listed below are T cell receptor beta chains from one sample, sequenced in a study of CD4 T cells in relation to SARS-CoV-2 and coronaviruses. The antigens these receptors bind are not known. The assay was immunoSEQ multiplex PCR, and TCRdb's table has in-frame clones only and misses some. Of about 36,000 clones in the sample, around three quarters were seen once. Sequenced sample: memory CD4+ T cells from PBMCs, cultured in vitro. Receptors originate from an adult with COVID-19. Both conserved end residues are trimmed from each CDR3.

AWSTGGSMYNEQF,TRBV30,TRBJ2-1
ASSVMGRTTDTQY,TRBV9,TRBJ2-3
ASSSSPGTSLYNEQF,TRBV5-4,TRBJ2-1
ASSGRQDNQPQH,TRBV4-1,TRBJ1-5
ASSDSDSTDTQY,TRBV6-4,TRBJ2-3
ASSRRYNEQF,TRBV6-6,TRBJ2-1
ASSPRVGETQY,TRBV11-2,TRBJ2-5
AISESLENIQY,TRBV10-3,TRBJ2-4
ASSPLGGGGNEQF,TRBV6-5,TRBJ2-1
ASSFRDSSNEQF,TRBV27,TRBJ2-1
ASTLNPSTSGGNTGELF,TRBV28,TRBJ2-2
ASSLTGDGNEKLF,TRBV7-3,TRBJ1-4
ASSVDGNGVLT,TRBV5-4,TRBJ2-6
ATSGGRVSYNEQF,TRBV15,TRBJ2-1
AWSGTMGQPQH,TRBV30,TRBJ1-5
ASGRGLSYEQY,TRBV30,TRBJ2-7
ASSPRSLGTGREIAKNIQY,TRBV18,TRBJ2-4
ASRSTYPTGELF,TRBV6-6,TRBJ2-2
ASSQLQGDHEQY,TRBV14,TRBJ2-7
ASSQGTGDYGYT,TRBV3-1/TRBV3-2,TRBJ1-2
ASSLNGQGNSPLH,TRBV5-1,TRBJ1-6
ASSLGDRGNTEAF,TRBV5-6,TRBJ1-1
ASTPGTGYYEQY,TRBV5-1,TRBJ2-7
ASTTANYGYT,TRBV28,TRBJ1-2
AWSVGGAGNTIY,TRBV30,TRBJ1-3
AWRAAGANTDTQY,TRBV30,TRBJ2-3
ASSAIRGTGGSPSYNEQF,TRBV2,TRBJ2-1
ATRRNTEAF,TRBV6-5,TRBJ1-1
ARTRQGDGYT,TRBV2,TRBJ1-2
SVVRGVGGTDTQY,TRBV29-1,TRBJ2-3
ASSAGTSGSGAEQF,TRBV7-3,TRBJ2-1
ASSPTGQGGTQY,TRBV28,TRBJ2-5
ASSRNRGQETQY,TRBV4-2,TRBJ2-5
ASSLAGGSGASYNEQF,TRBV5-1,TRBJ2-1
ASSPIPGQGETQY,TRBV18,TRBJ2-5